The rows below give T cell receptor beta chains drawn from one sample of a study of cytomegalovirus exposure and HLA in healthy donors. This table comes from immunoSEQ multiplex PCR, and its TCRdb copy is limited to in-frame clones, with some not included. The top ten clones hold more than 1.3% of a sample with around 61,000 clones, roughly 90% of them seen once. Sequenced input: PBMCs. These receptors all come from a man aged 30-40 years in good health and CMV-seropositive. CDR3s include the opening cysteine and the closing phenylalanine or tryptophan. The D gene is left open where the match is weak. The size of a clone is reported for some rows only, either as once, few or many, or as a class for expanded clones.

d_call j_call v_call clone_size cdr3_aa cdr3_nt
TRBD1 TRBJ1-2 TRBV5-1 . CASSLAPGTGRKGYTF TGCGCCAGCAGCTTGGCTCCCGGGACAGGGAGGAAAGGCTACACCTTC
. TRBJ2-5 TRBV5-4 . CASSLKQGQETQYF TGTGCCAGCAGCTTAAAGCAGGGCCAAGAGACCCAGTACTTC
TRBD2 TRBJ2-1 TRBV5-4 . CASSLNLAGVFEQFF TGTGCCAGCAGCTTGAATCTAGCGGGGGTCTTTGAGCAGTTCTTC
. TRBJ1-5 TRBV11-3 . CASSLDPGSGQPQHF TGTGCCAGCAGCTTAGATCCGGGTTCCGGGCAGCCCCAGCATTTT
TRBD1 TRBJ2-1 TRBV7-9 . CASSLGQGSYNEQFF TGTGCCAGCAGCTTGGGACAGGGATCCTACAATGAGCAGTTCTTC
TRBD1 TRBJ1-1 TRBV4-2 . CASSPSSRTGDTEAFF TGTGCCAGCAGCCCATCTTCCAGGACAGGGGACACTGAAGCTTTCTTT
TRBD1 TRBJ1-1 TRBV27 . CASSLGLIPGQLNTEAFF TGTGCCAGCAGTTTAGGCCTAATCCCGGGACAGCTGAACACTGAAGCTTTCTTT
TRBD1 TRBJ2-7 TRBV6-1 . CAGSRDRALYEQYF TGTGCCGGCAGTCGGGACAGGGCATTGTACGAGCAGTACTTC
TRBD2 TRBJ2-1 TRBV10-3 . CAISGIAGGGKGFNEQFF TGTGCCATCAGTGGAATAGCGGGAGGGGGAAAGGGATTCAATGAGCAGTTCTTC
TRBD2 TRBJ2-1 TRBV9 . CASSPGLAGGIYNEQFF TGTGCCAGCAGCCCAGGACTAGCGGGAGGGATCTACAATGAGCAGTTCTTC
. TRBJ2-2 TRBV7-9 . CASSPGTGATGELFF TGTGCCAGCAGCCCAGGAACAGGAGCCACCGGGGAGCTGTTTTTT
. TRBJ1-3 TRBV15 . CATRRTNSGNTIYF TGTGCCACCCGACGGACTAACTCTGGAAACACCATATATTTT
. TRBJ2-3 TRBV27 . CASSIFPGTRTDTQYF TGTGCCAGCAGTATCTTTCCGGGGACTCGCACAGATACGCAGTATTTT
TRBD1 TRBJ1-1 TRBV30 once CAWSVGGTGTEAFF TGTGCCTGGAGTGTAGGAGGGACAGGCACTGAAGCTTTCTTT
TRBD2 TRBJ2-3 TRBV2 few CASTSGNFTDTQYF TGTGCCAGTACGAGCGGGAACTTCACAGATACGCAGTATTTT
. TRBJ2-2 TRBV20-1 . CSAPGDGELFF TGCAGTGCTCCAGGGGACGGGGAGCTGTTTTTT
TRBD1 TRBJ1-4 TRBV11-1 few CASSPGQINAEKLFF TGTGCCAGCAGCCCGGGACAGATAAACGCTGAAAAACTGTTTTTT
. TRBJ1-4 TRBV27 . CASSLSRRGSEKLFF TGTGCCAGCAGTTTATCGAGAAGGGGCAGTGAAAAACTGTTTTTT
. TRBJ2-1 TRBV7-6 . CASSLGGAGGNEQFF TGTGCCAGCAGCTTAGGCGGGGCCGGTGGGAATGAGCAGTTCTTC
TRBD2 TRBJ2-2 TRBV7-2 . CASSLRGGTGELFF TGTGCCAGCAGCTTAAGGGGAGGGACCGGGGAGCTGTTTTTT
. TRBJ1-1 TRBV29-1 . CSVSGLVNTEAFF TGCAGCGTTTCGGGACTCGTGAACACTGAAGCTTTCTTT
TRBD2 TRBJ2-5 TRBV6-6 . CATTPSGRQETQYF TGTGCCACTACTCCTAGCGGGAGGCAAGAGACCCAGTACTTC
. TRBJ2-7 TRBV7-6 . CASSRFSGPSYEQYF TGTGCCAGCAGCCGCTTCTCAGGTCCCTCCTACGAGCAGTACTTC
TRBD2 TRBJ2-7 TRBV14 . CASSQERLAGYEQYF TGTGCCAGCAGCCAAGAGAGGCTAGCGGGATACGAGCAGTACTTC
. TRBJ1-4 TRBV28 . CASSEDSSGEKLFF TGTGCCAGCAGCGAAGACTCCAGCGGGGAAAAACTGTTTTTT
. TRBJ2-5 TRBV15 once CATSRGPSQYF TGTGCCACCAGCAGAGGGCCGTCCCAGTACTTC
. TRBJ2-5 TRBV11-2 . CASSLGQQETQYF TGTGCCAGCAGCTTAGGACAGCAAGAGACCCAGTACTTC
. TRBJ2-2 TRBV19 once CASSTRLDTGELFF TGTGCCAGTAGTACTAGGCTGGACACCGGGGAGCTGTTTTTT
. TRBJ2-5 TRBV18 . CASSPGATGQETQYF TGTGCCAGCTCACCGGGGGCGACAGGCCAAGAGACCCAGTACTTC
TRBD2 TRBJ2-3 TRBV10-3 few CAISSLAGYQISTDTQYF TGTGCCATCAGTTCTCTAGCGGGTTATCAAATTAGCACAGATACGCAGTATTTT
. TRBJ2-5 TRBV6-5 . CASRHNQGQETQYF TGTGCCAGCAGACATAATCAGGGCCAAGAGACCCAGTACTTC
TRBD2 TRBJ2-2 TRBV27 . CASSFLPGLAGGSTGELFF TGTGCCAGCAGTTTCCTGCCGGGACTAGCGGGAGGATCGACCGGGGAGCTGTTTTTT
TRBD2 TRBJ2-7 TRBV5-1 . CASSAGLESRYEQYF TGCGCCAGCAGCGCCGGACTAGAGTCTCGATACGAGCAGTACTTC
. TRBJ2-7 TRBV6-5 . CASRGAVYEQYF TGTGCCAGCAGAGGGGCCGTCTACGAGCAGTACTTC
TRBD2 TRBJ2-1 TRBV29-1 few CSVETSGSGGEQFF TGCAGCGTGGAAACTAGCGGGAGTGGTGGTGAGCAGTTCTTC
. TRBJ1-5 TRBV29-1 few CSVRGGSNQPQHF TGCAGCGTCCGGGGAGGAAGCAATCAGCCCCAGCATTTT
TRBD2 TRBJ2-1 TRBV19 . CASSRGLDDQRYNEQFF TGTGCCAGTAGTAGGGGACTAGATGATCAAAGGTACAATGAGCAGTTCTTC
TRBD1 TRBJ2-7 TRBV7-9 . CASSSRQGRDNEQYF TGTGCCAGCAGCTCGAGACAGGGCAGGGACAACGAGCAGTACTTC
TRBD2 TRBJ2-1 TRBV19 . CASKVGSGNSYNEQFF TGTGCCAGTAAAGTCGGTAGCGGGAACTCCTACAATGAGCAGTTCTTC
. TRBJ2-6 TRBV27 . CASSLRGSGANVLTF TGTGCCAGCAGTTTAAGAGGGTCTGGGGCCAACGTCCTGACTTTC
. TRBJ2-1 TRBV7-9 . CASSLAPGIEQFF TGTGCCAGCAGCTTAGCCCCAGGTATAGAGCAGTTCTTC
TRBD1 TRBJ2-3 TRBV4-1 . CASSLSDGEGAVATQYF TGCGCCAGCAGCCTTTCGGACGGAGAGGGGGCGGTCGCTACGCAGTATTTT
. TRBJ1-1 TRBV6-6 . CASSYAGYTNTEAFF TGTGCCAGCAGTTACGCGGGGTATACGAACACTGAAGCTTTCTTT
TRBD1 TRBJ1-1 TRBV10-3 . CAISEGQGGSEAFF TGTGCCATCAGTGAGGGACAGGGGGGATCTGAAGCTTTCTTT